This T cell receptor (beta chain) was sequenced during a study of T cells in Graves' hyperthyroidism and ophthalmopathy. Study overall: Before any treatment, at initial diagnosis, peripheral blood was collected.

For this clonotype: What it recognizes is unknown. Germline and junction disagree at one end, which may indicate a read error.

Study findings and constraints: Most clonotypes expanded in the thyroid (above 0.001) were also present in blood.

TCR beta CDR3 sequences were amplified from RNA transcripts. During a first-round RT-PCR of the TCR CDR3, the HTBI primer set was used. TCRdb used MiXCR to reprocess the multiplex PCR reads, holding one entry per CDR3 protein. The data contain around 300,000 distinct CDR3 sequences, over 20% of them singletons. The CDR3 is 15 amino acids. Germline V gene sequence: CDR1 MDHEN, CDR2 SYDVKM. This sequence was found in a man aged 30 to 45 with Graves' ophthalmopathy. The sequenced sample consisted of blood. The chain combines TRBV28 with TRBJ2-7; 10 positions match TRBD2. CDR3 DNA: TGTACCAGCAGCATACCGGGACTAGCGATGATCGAGCAGTACTTC. Its protein product is CTSSIPGLAMIEQYF.